The 4 T cell receptor beta chains below come from one sample, sequenced in a study of vaccination and CD4 T cells after COVID-19. Documented treatment: roughly ten-day PBMC culture with coronavirus spike peptide pools or control peptides (ViraFEST assay). CD4+ T cells that came from the unexposed donor were collected before the COVID-19 pandemic (2011-2018). These receptors' targets are unknown. With the Oncomine TCR Beta short-read assay, DNA from cultured CD4+ T cells was sequenced. One entry per CDR3 protein, called by TCRdb with MiXCR from the PCR reads. Of about 5,500 distinct CDR3 sequences in the sample, approximately 40% were seen once. The source material was CD4+ T cells from blood, cultured in vitro. The origin of the receptors is a human donor in good health.

This clonotype qualifies as large (0.1 to 1%). The chain combines TRBV29-1 with TRBJ2-3; D is unresolved. The CDR3 has 12 amino acids. Trimming removed 3 bases from V and 2 bases from J, with 6 bases in between. Germline CDR1 reads SQVTM; CDR2 reads ANQGSEA. In DNA, the CDR3 is TGCAGCGTTGAGGGCAACACAGATACGCAGTATTTT. It translates to CSVEGNTDTQYF.

The chain links TRBV6-1 to TRBJ2-3; tentative D call: TRBD2 (7 bases). Germline CDR1 reads MNHNS; CDR2 reads SASEGT. Trimming pared 11 bases from V and 0 bases from J, leaving 12 bases between. The CDR3 runs 13 residues. Here the CDR3 reads CAGRGDSTDTQYF. CDR3 DNA: TGTGCCGGGAGGGGGGACAGCACAGATACGCAGTATTTT.

This clonotype was seen a few times. The rearrangement uses TRBV12-3 or TRBV12-4 and TRBJ1-2; maybe TRBD1 (6 bases). Trimming took off 5 bases at V and 4 bases at J, with 11 bases between the two ends. The length of the CDR3 is 13 residues. The CDR3 loop reads CASSRGQSYGYTF. The CDR3 DNA follows: TGTGCCAGCAGTCGTGGACAGTCCTATGGCTACACCTTC.

This clonotype was counted between two and nine times. The gene calls are TRBV11-2 and TRBJ2-7; no definite D call. In germline, CDR1 is SGHAT, CDR2 FQNNGV. The CDR3 runs 13 residues. Trimming cost V 0 bases and J 8 bases, with 11 bases left between them. The CDR3 here is CASSLDPLVKQYF. CDR3 coding DNA: TGTGCCAGCAGCTTAGACCCTTTGGTGAAGCAGTACTTC.